Shown below are 30 T cell receptor beta chains from a single sample sequenced in a study of blood T cells in healthy people across ages. Through a sample-barcoded 5' primer and a J-beta primer mix, a second PCR was run for roughly 7 to 12 cycles. TCRdb fed the 5' RACE reads into MiXCR, producing one record per CDR3 protein. The table includes 1.5 million to 2 million distinct CDR3 sequences, over 25% detected once. The sequenced sample was blood. All receptors derive from a young woman in good health.

The V and J genes are TRBV10-3 and TRBJ1-5, with D hard to call. The V gene's germline CDR1 is ENHRY and CDR2 SYGVKD. Trimming pared 10 bases from V and 0 bases from J, leaving 16 bases between. The CDR3 totals 15 residues. CDR3 in amino acids: CATGGKGDSNQPQHF. DNA for the CDR3: TGTGCCACCGGAGGGAAAGGAGATAGCAATCAGCCCCAGCATTTT.

On this clonotype: Since a much larger clone is just one base distant, this may be a read error. The gene calls are TRBV5-5 and TRBJ2-7, with D possibly called TRBD1 or TRBD2 (5 bases each). CDR3 size: 16 residues. Germline lookup yields CDR1 SGHKS and CDR2 YYEKEE (reference sequence). V lost 4 bases, J lost 4 bases, and 21 bases lay in between. This CDR3 is CASSREPGRGRYEQYF. In nucleotides, the CDR3 is TGTGCCAGCAGCCGCGAACCGGGACGGGGAAGATACGAGCAGTACTTC.

The chain combines TRBV20-1 with TRBJ1-4, with D perhaps matching TRBD1 (5 bases). V dropped 6 bases and J dropped 8 bases, with 16 bases sitting between them. Germline V CDR1 and CDR2: DFQATT, SNEGSKA (reference sequence). CDR3 size: 13 residues. The CDR3 DNA reads TGCAGTGCGGGGGGTGGGGGTAGCGAAAAACTGTTTTTT. Its protein product is CSAGGGGSEKLFF.

This clonotype was counted between two and nine times. This chain uses TRBV12-3 or TRBV12-4 with TRBJ2-1; tentatively, D is TRBD1 (6 bases). The CDR3 contains 17 residues. Trimming removed 5 bases from V and 3 bases from J, with 20 bases in between. This CDR3 is CASSPYSATGYYNEQFF. CDR3 DNA: TGTGCCAGCAGTCCGTATAGTGCAACAGGGTACTACAATGAGCAGTTCTTC.

The V call is TRBV20-1, the J call TRBJ2-7, with 7 bases fitting TRBD2. V was pared by 0 bases and J by 5 bases, with 7 bases of the junction left unmatched. The CDR3 extends over 14 amino acids. Germline-derived CDR1 and CDR2 are DFQATT and SNEGSKA (reference sequence). Written as DNA, the CDR3 is TGCAGTGCTAGAGATCGGGGAGGGCACGACGAGCAGTACTTC. It is translated as CSARDRGGHDEQYF.

The table lists this clonotype with many counts. The rearrangement links TRBV15 to TRBJ2-3; the D is unclear. Per germline, CDR1 LNHNV and CDR2 YYDKDF (reference sequence). The length of the CDR3 is 13 residues. Trimming removed 3 bases from V and 6 bases from J, with 10 bases in between. CDR3 in DNA: TGTGCCACCAGCAGGGACCAGGCGGATACGCAGTATTTT. Translating gives CATSRDQADTQYF.

The chain employs TRBV28 and TRBJ1-2, with D possibly matching TRBD1 (6 bases). This CDR3 comprises 14 residues. Germline-derived CDR1 and CDR2 are MDHEN and SYDVKM. CDR3 amino acids: CVTSAGASNYGYTF. The CDR3 DNA follows: TGTGTAACATCGGCAGGGGCTTCTAACTATGGCTACACCTTC.

The J gene is TRBJ2-3, the V gene TRBV20-1; D might be TRBD1 (6 bases). The V and J ends lost 5 bases and 1 base respectively, with 10 bases between them. The CDR3 has 13 amino acids. Germline V gives CDR1 DFQATT, CDR2 SNEGSKA (reference sequence). This CDR3 is CSAPDRRTDTQYF. CDR3 in DNA: TGCAGTGCTCCTGACAGGCGCACAGATACGCAGTATTTT.

This clonotype was seen a few times. The chain has TRBV20-1 and TRBJ2-1, with 10 bases identical to TRBD2. CDR1 is DFQATT and CDR2 is SNEGSKA in the germline V gene (reference sequence). V shed 0 bases and J 9 bases; nucleotides not matched to a gene: 14. The CDR3 totals 17 residues. The CDR3 region has the DNA TGCAGTGCTAGAGATAAGCTAGCGGGAGTATTGATCGGTGAGCAGTTCTTC. This gives the protein CSARDKLAGVLIGEQFF.

The V and J genes are TRBV27 and TRBJ2-1; possibly TRBD1 for D (5 bases). CDR1 is MNHEY and CDR2 is SMNVEV in the germline V gene (reference sequence). V lost 2 bases to trimming and J lost 0 bases, with 11 bases between them. The CDR3 runs to 16 residues. The CDR3 DNA is TGTGCCAGCAGTTTACTTTCAGGGATCTCCTACAATGAGCAGTTCTTC. Its protein is CASSLLSGISYNEQFF.

This clonotype occurred many times. V gene TRBV5-1 combines with J gene TRBJ2-7; D might be TRBD2 (5 bases). Germline V gene lookup returns CDR1 SGHRS and CDR2 YFSETQ. The length of the CDR3 is 13 residues. V lost 7 bases, J lost 6 bases, and 17 bases lay in between. The chain's CDR3 is CASSNGVLSEQYF. In DNA, the CDR3 is TGCGCCAGCTCTAACGGGGTACTGAGCGAGCAGTACTTC.

Remarks on this clonotype: A much bigger clone sits one base away, suggesting this may be a read error. J is TRBJ2-7 and V is TRBV7-6; 11 bases align to TRBD2. The germline CDR1 and CDR2 sequences are SGHVS and FNYEAQ. CDR3 length equals 19 residues. The CDR3 coding sequence is TGTGCCGGCAGCTTATCCCCGCCGGTAGCGGGAGGGGAATCCTACGAGCAGTACTTC. Amino acid sequence: CAGSLSPPVAGGESYEQYF.

A word on this clonotype: This clone may be a read error of a much larger clone one base away. The chain combines TRBV11-3 with TRBJ2-7, with D perhaps matching TRBD1 (6 bases). The CDR3 is made up of 16 amino acids. The germline CDR1 and CDR2 sequences are SGHNT and YENEEA. The DNA of the CDR3 is TGTGCCAGCAGCCCCAGGGGCAGGGGATCGTCCTACGAGCGGTACTTC. Protein sequence: CASSPRGRGSSYERYF.

This clonotype was counted ten times or more. V usage is TRBV20-1 and J usage is TRBJ1-6; D unclear. Trimming removed 6 bases from V and 10 bases from J, with 16 bases in between. The CDR3 is 13 amino acids. Germline CDR1 reads DFQATT; CDR2 reads SNEGSKA (reference sequence). CDR3: CSAMEGTGSPLHF. CDR3 bases: TGCAGTGCCATGGAGGGAACTGGATCACCCCTCCACTTT.

This clonotype was seen many times. V usage is TRBV5-6 and J usage is TRBJ2-7, with 7 bases that match TRBD1. CDR1 SGHDT and CDR2 YYEEEE come from the germline V gene. With 5 bases clipped from V and 0 bases from J, the junction kept 8 bases outside the gene matches. The CDR3 runs to 15 residues. Here the CDR3 DNA reads TGTGCCAGCAGACCGGGACAGCAGAGCTCCTACGAGCAGTACTTC. It is translated as CASRPGQQSSYEQYF.

This clonotype came up a few times. CDR3 sequence: CASSLGMGTGANVLTF. DNA for the CDR3: TGCGCCAGCAGCTTGGGCATGGGAACGGGGGCCAACGTCCTGACTTTC. This chain uses TRBV5-1 with TRBJ2-6; the D is unclear. Germline CDR1 is SGHRS and CDR2 is YFSETQ. Trimming removed 0 bases from V and 4 bases from J, with 11 bases in between. The CDR3 totals 16 residues.

The chain joins TRBV30 to TRBJ2-7, with D possibly being TRBD2 (7 bases). The V end lost 7 bases, the J end lost 7 bases, and 20 bases lay between the germline ends. The germline V gene encodes CDR1 GTSNPN and CDR2 SVGIG (reference sequence). The CDR3 is made up of 13 amino acids. Here the CDR3 DNA reads TGTGCCTCTAACCAGGGGCGGGGGAAAGAGCAGTACTTC. Its protein product is CASNQGRGKEQYF.

The chain uses TRBV3-1 and TRBJ1-1; D unresolved. V was trimmed by 6 bases and J by 1 base, leaving 12 bases between them. This CDR3 is built from 14 residues. Germline lookup yields CDR1 LGHDT and CDR2 YNNKEL (reference sequence). CDR3 sequence reads: CASSKGPSNTEAFF. CDR3 DNA: TGTGCCAGCAGTAAAGGCCCATCGAACACTGAAGCTTTCTTT. Complete variable domain (other parts from reference TRBV3-1 and TRBJ1-1): DTAVSQTPKYLVTQMGNDKSIKCEQNLGHDTMYWYKQDSKKFLKIMFSYNNKELIINETVPNRFSPKSPDKAHLNLHINSLELGDSAVYFCASSKGPSNTEAFFGQGTRLTVV.

This clonotype occurred a few times. The V and J genes are TRBV6-2 or TRBV6-3 and TRBJ2-7; 11 positions match TRBD2. The V and J ends lost 7 bases and 3 bases, in that order; junction bases with no gene match: 8. Germline V gene lookup returns CDR1 MNHEY and CDR2 SVGEGT. CDR3 length equals 15 residues. This CDR3 reads CASKGGLAAFYEQYF. The DNA of the CDR3 is TGTGCCAGCAAAGGGGGACTAGCGGCCTTCTACGAGCAGTACTTC.

The DNA of the CDR3 is TGTGCCAGCTCCCGAAGACCTTACAGGGCTAACACTGAAGCTTTCTTT. Translated: CASSRRPYRANTEAFF. This rearrangement joins TRBV11-2 to TRBJ1-1; D is perhaps TRBD1 (6 bases). CDR3 length: 16 residues. CDR1 is SGHAT, CDR2 FQNNGV, per germline. V lost 8 bases to trimming and J lost 2 bases, with 21 bases between them.

The V gene is TRBV20-1, the J gene TRBJ2-7; tentatively, D is TRBD1 or TRBD2 (5 bases each). Germline-derived CDR1 and CDR2 are DFQATT and SNEGSKA (reference sequence). CDR3 length: 13 amino acids. Trimming shortened V by 1 base and J by 3 bases, and 10 bases separated the two germline ends. The DNA of the CDR3 is TGCAGTGCTAGAGGACGGGGCTTCTACGAGCAGTACTTC. Encoded protein: CSARGRGFYEQYF.

The rearrangement links TRBV25-1 to TRBJ2-5; tentative D call: TRBD2 (6 bases). Between the trimmed V and J ends, which lost 0 bases and 5 bases, there was a span of 13 bases. The length of the CDR3 is 15 residues. Germline loops: CDR1 MGHDK, CDR2 SYGVNS. The CDR3 loop is CASSEYADGGETQYF. Here the CDR3 DNA reads TGTGCCAGCAGTGAATACGCGGACGGAGGGGAGACCCAGTACTTC.

The table lists this clonotype with a few counts. This rearrangement joins TRBV3-1 to TRBJ2-7, with D tentatively TRBD2 (6 bases). The CDR3 is 14 residues long. Trimming took 0 bases from V and 7 from J, leaving 13 bases between them. Germline V gene data show CDR1 as LGHDT and CDR2 as YNNKEL (reference sequence). DNA for the CDR3: TGTGCCAGCAGCCAAGATCACACACGGGGGGAGCAGTACTTC. Residues: CASSQDHTRGEQYF.

The rearrangement links TRBV20-1 to TRBJ2-1; 9 bases are shared with TRBD2. The CDR3 covers 14 residues. Trimming cost V 1 base and J 7 bases; bases outside gene matches: 5. Germline CDR1 is DFQATT and CDR2 is SNEGSKA (reference sequence). The CDR3 nucleotides are TGCAGTGCTAGAGCGGCGGGGGGGCGGAATGAGCAGTTCTTC. This translates into CSARAAGGRNEQFF.

This clonotype showed up many times. The gene calls are TRBV10-3 and TRBJ2-4, with D unresolved. The CDR3 extends over 12 amino acids. The V end was cut by 3 bases, the J end by 6 bases, with 6 bases between. CDR1 is ENHRY, CDR2 SYGVKD, per germline. CDR3 in amino acids: CAISESANIQYF. CDR3 coding DNA: TGTGCCATCAGTGAATCGGCAAACATTCAGTACTTC.

This clonotype was recorded many times. The chain links TRBV12-3 or TRBV12-4 to TRBJ2-1, with 11 bases fitting TRBD2. The CDR3 loop spans 17 amino acids. V lost 1 base to trimming and J lost 4 bases; unmatched junction nucleotides: 6. In nucleotides, the CDR3 is TGTGCCAGCAGTTTAGTAGCGGGAGGGCAACCTTACAATGAGCAGTTCTTC. This codes for CASSLVAGGQPYNEQFF.

The CDR3 DNA reads TGTGCCAGCAGCCATAGGGGGGGGGCCTCCTACGAGCAGTACTTC. Translating it yields CASSHRGGASYEQYF. The J gene is TRBJ2-7, the V gene TRBV3-1; a possible D gene is TRBD2 (7 bases). Germline CDR1 is LGHDT and CDR2 is YNNKEL (reference sequence). Trimming stripped 3 bases from V and 0 bases from J, with 12 bases between. CDR3 length: 15 residues.

CDR3 protein: CASSTRDRGGTDTQYF. In DNA, the CDR3 is TGTGCCAGCAGCACTCGGGACAGGGGGGGCACAGATACGCAGTATTTT. The chain recombines TRBV7-9 with TRBJ2-3, with 11 bases identical to TRBD1. J gave up 1 base and V 5 bases, and 5 bases lay outside the gene matches. The CDR3 loop spans 16 amino acids. In germline, CDR1 is SEHNR, CDR2 FQNEAQ (reference sequence).

To note about this clonotype: A clone one base away is much larger, so this may be a read error. The chain couples TRBV12-5 to TRBJ2-5; D remains ambiguous. The CDR3 extends over 13 amino acids. Germline CDR1 is LGHNT and CDR2 is FRNRAP. With 5 bases removed from V and 4 bases from J, the gap between germline ends came to 11 bases. The CDR3 sequence is CASGLRLGETQYF. In DNA, the CDR3 is TGTGCTAGTGGTCTCCGGCTGGGAGAGACCCAGTACTTC.

This clonotype was detected a few times. This chain's CDR3 is CSARPPGVNEQFF. CDR3 DNA: TGCAGTGCACGGCCCCCAGGGGTCAATGAGCAGTTCTTC. J is TRBJ2-1 and V is TRBV20-1; possible D gene TRBD1, 6 bases. Between the trimmed V and J ends, which lost 6 bases and 6 bases, there was a span of 15 bases. The germline CDR1 and CDR2 sequences are DFQATT and SNEGSKA (reference sequence). The CDR3 extends over 13 amino acids.